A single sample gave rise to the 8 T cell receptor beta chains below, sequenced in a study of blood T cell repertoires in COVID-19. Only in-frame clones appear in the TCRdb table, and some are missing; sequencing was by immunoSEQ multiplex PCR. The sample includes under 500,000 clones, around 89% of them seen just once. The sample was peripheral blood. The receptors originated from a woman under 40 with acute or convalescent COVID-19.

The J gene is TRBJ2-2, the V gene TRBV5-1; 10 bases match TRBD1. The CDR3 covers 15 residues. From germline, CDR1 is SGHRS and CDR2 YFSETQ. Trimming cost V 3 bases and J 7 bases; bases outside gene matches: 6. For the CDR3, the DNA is TGCGCCAGCAGCTCAGCCGGGACAGGGGTCGGGGAGCTGTTTTTT. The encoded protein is CASSSAGTGVGELFF.

The CDR3 DNA reads as TGTGCCAGCAGCCCGGGACAGGAGTACAATGAGCAGTTCTTC. It specifies CASSPGQEYNEQFF. The V call is TRBV7-3, the J call TRBJ2-1; the match to TRBD1 covers 8 bases. CDR3 length: 14 amino acids. Looked up from germline, CDR1 is SGHTA and CDR2 is FQGTGA. The junction had 4 bases not matched to a gene; V was cut back by 5 bases and J by 4 bases.

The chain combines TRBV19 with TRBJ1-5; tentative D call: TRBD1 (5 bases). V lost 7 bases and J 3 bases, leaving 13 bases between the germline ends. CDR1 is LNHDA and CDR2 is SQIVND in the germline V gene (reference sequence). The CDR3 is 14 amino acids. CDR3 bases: TGTGCCAGTACCACAGGTGGATTCAATCAGCCCCAGCATTTT. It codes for CASTTGGFNQPQHF.

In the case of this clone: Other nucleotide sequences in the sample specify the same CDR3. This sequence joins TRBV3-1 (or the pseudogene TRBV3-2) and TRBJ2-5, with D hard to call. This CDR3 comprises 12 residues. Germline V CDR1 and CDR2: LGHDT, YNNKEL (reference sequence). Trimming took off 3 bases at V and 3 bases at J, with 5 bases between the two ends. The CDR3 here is CASSQAEETQYF. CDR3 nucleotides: TGTGCCAGCAGCCAGGCTGAAGAGACCCAGTACTTC.

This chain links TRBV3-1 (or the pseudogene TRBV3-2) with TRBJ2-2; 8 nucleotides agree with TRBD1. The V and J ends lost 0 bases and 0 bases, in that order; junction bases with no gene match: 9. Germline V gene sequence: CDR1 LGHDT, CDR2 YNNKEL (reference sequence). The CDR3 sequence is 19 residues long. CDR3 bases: TGTGCCAGCAGCCAAGAAGAAGGGATGGGACAGGCGAACACCGGGGAGCTGTTTTTT. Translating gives CASSQEEGMGQANTGELFF.

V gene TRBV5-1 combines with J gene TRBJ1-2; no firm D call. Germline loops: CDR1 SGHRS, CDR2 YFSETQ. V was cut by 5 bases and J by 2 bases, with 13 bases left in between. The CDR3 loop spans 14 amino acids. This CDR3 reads CASSSSPENYGYTF. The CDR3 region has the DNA TGCGCCAGCAGTTCCTCACCCGAGAACTATGGCTACACCTTC. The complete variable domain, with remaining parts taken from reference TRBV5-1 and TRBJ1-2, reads KAGVTQTPRYLIKTRGQQVTLSCSPISGHRSVSWYQQTPGQGLQFLFEYFSETQRNKGNFPGRFSGRQFSNSRSEMNVSTLELGDSALYLCASSSSPENYGYTFGSGTRLTVV.

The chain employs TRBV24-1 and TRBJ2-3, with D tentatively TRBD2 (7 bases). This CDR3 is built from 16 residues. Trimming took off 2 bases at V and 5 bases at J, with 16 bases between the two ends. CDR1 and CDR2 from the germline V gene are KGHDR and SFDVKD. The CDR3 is CATSDSRGGSLDTQYF. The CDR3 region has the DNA TGTGCCACCAGTGATTCGAGGGGGGGGAGCCTAGATACGCAGTATTTT.

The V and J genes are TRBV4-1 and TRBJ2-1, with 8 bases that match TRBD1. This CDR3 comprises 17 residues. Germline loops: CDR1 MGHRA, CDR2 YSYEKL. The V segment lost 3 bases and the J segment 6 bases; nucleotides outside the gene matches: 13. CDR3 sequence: CASSHTGTGLFANEQFF. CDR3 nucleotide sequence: TGCGCCAGCAGCCACACCGGGACAGGTCTTTTCGCCAATGAGCAGTTCTTC.